The 2 T cell receptor beta chains below come from one sample, sequenced in a study of blood T cell repertoires in COVID-19. Produced via immunoSEQ multiplex PCR; TCRdb's table is partial and in-frame only. The top ten hold approximately 7.1% of the sample, which has 120,000 to 150,000 clones, around 80% seen once. The sample consisted of peripheral blood. The origin of the receptors is a woman in her forties or fifties in a cohort sampled during active or convalescent COVID-19.

This chain links TRBV7-2 with TRBJ2-7; 8 bases align to TRBD2. V trimming: 5 bases; J trimming: 2 bases; junction bases outside the gene matches: 8. CDR3 length equals 15 residues. The V gene's germline CDR1 is SGHTA and CDR2 FQGNSA. CDR3 sequence: CASSIKAGDTYEQYF. In nucleotides, the CDR3 is TGTGCCAGCAGCATAAAAGCGGGGGACACCTACGAGCAGTACTTC.

This clone has a single count. The V call is TRBV19, the J call TRBJ2-7; a weak D match, TRBD2 (6 bases). Trimming took off 3 bases at V and 5 bases at J, with 11 bases between the two ends. CDR1 and CDR2 (germline): LNHDA, SQIVND (reference sequence). The CDR3 runs to 13 residues. CDR3 coding DNA: TGTGCCAGTAGTATCGGGACTCCCAACGAGCAGTACTTC. It codes for CASSIGTPNEQYF.